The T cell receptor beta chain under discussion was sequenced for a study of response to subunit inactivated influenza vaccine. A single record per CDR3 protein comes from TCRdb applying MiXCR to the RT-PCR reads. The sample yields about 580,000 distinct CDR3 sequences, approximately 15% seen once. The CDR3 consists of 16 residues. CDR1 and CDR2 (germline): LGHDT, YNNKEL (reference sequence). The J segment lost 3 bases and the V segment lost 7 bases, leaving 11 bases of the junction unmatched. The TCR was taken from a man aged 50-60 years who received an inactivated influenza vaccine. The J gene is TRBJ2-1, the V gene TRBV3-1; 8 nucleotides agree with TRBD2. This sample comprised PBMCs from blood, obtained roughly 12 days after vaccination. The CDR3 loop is CASTNAGTRSYNEQFF. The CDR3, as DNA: TGTGCCAGCACCAACGCCGGGACTAGAAGCTACAATGAGCAGTTCTTC.